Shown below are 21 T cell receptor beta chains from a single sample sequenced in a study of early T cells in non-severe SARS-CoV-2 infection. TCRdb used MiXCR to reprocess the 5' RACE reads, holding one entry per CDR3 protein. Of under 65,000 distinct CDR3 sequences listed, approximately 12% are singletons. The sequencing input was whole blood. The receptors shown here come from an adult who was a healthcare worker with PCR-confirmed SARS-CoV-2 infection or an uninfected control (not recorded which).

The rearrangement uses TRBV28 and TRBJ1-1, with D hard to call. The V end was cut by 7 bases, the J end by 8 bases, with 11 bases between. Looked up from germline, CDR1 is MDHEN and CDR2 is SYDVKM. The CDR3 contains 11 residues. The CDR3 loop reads CASTVTGEAFF. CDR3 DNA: TGTGCCAGCACTGTCACGGGCGAAGCTTTCTTT.

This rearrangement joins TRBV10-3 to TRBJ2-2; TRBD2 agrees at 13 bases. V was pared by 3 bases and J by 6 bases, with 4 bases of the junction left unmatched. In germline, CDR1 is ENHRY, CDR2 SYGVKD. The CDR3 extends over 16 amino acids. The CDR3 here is CAISDPTSGGAGELFF. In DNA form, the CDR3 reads TGTGCCATCAGTGACCCCACTAGCGGGGGGGCCGGGGAGCTGTTTTTT.

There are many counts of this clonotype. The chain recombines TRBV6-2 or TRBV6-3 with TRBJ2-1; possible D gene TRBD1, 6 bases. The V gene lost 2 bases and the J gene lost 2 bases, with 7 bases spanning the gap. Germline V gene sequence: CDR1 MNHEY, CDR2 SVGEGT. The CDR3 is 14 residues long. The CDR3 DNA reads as TGTGCCAGCAGTTACACAGGGACCTACAATGAGCAGTTCTTC. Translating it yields CASSYTGTYNEQFF.

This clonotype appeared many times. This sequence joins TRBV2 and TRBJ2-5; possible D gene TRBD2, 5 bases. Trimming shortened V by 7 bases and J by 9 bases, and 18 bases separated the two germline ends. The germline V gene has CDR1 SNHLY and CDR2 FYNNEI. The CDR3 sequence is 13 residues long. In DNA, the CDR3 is TGTGCCAGCAAGGCTAGCTCTCCTCTGGCCCAGTACTTC. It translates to CASKASSPLAQYF.

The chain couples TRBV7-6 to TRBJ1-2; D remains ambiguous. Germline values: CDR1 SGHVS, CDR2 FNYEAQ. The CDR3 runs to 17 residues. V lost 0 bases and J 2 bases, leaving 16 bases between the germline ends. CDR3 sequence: CASSLAGAQTANYGYTF. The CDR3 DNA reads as TGTGCCAGCAGCTTAGCAGGAGCCCAGACGGCAAACTATGGCTACACCTTC.

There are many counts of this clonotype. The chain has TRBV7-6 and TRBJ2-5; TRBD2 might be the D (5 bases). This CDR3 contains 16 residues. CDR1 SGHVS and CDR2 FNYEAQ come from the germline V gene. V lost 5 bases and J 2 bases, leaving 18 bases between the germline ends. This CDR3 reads CASSNQLTREQETQYF. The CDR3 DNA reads TGTGCCAGCAGCAACCAACTAACTAGGGAACAAGAGACCCAGTACTTC. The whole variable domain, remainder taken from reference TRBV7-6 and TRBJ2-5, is GAGVSQSPRYKVTKRGQDVALRCDPISGHVSLYWYRQALGQGPEFLTYFNYEAQQDKSGLPNDRFSAERPEGSISTLTIQRTEQRDSAMYRCASSNQLTREQETQYFGPGTRLLVL.

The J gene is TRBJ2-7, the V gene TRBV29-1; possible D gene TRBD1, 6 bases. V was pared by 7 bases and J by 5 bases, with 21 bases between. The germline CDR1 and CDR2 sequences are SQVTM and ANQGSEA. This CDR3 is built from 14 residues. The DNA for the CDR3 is TGCAGCGCAACCACAGGGAGCGGTGTCAACGAGCAGTACTTC. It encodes CSATTGSGVNEQYF.

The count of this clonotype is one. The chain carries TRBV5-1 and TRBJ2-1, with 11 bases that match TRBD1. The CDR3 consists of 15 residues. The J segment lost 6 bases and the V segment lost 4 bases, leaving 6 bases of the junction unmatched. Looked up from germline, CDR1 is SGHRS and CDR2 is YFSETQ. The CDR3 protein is CASSTSGTGGNEQFF. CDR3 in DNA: TGCGCCAGCAGCACTTCCGGGACAGGGGGCAATGAGCAGTTCTTC.

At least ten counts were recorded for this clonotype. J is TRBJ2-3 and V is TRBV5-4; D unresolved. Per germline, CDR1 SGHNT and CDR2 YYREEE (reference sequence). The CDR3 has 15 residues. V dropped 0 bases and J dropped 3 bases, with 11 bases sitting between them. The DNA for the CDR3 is TGTGCCAGCAGCTTGGGGGCCGCCGTTACAGATACGCAGTATTTT. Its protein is CASSLGAAVTDTQYF.

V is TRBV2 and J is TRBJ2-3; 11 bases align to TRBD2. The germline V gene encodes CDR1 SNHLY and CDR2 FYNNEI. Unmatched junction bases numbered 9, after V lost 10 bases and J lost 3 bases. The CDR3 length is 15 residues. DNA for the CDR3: TGTGCCACTCGGCCTACTAGCGGGGGAACAGATACGCAGTATTTT. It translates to CATRPTSGGTDTQYF.

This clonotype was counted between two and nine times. CDR3 sequence reads: CASSYSPGQGVYGANVLTF. The CDR3 region has the DNA TGTGCCAGCAGTTACTCACCGGGACAGGGGGTATATGGGGCCAACGTCCTGACTTTC. J is TRBJ2-6 and V is TRBV6-5; 11 nucleotides align to TRBD1. The CDR3 contains 19 residues. The germline V gene encodes CDR1 MNHEY and CDR2 SVGAGI. V was pared by 0 bases and J by 3 bases, with 7 bases of the junction left unmatched.

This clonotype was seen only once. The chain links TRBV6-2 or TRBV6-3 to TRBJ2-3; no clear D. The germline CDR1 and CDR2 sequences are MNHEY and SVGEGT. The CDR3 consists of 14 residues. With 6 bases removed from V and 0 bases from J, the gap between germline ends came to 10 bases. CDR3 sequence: CASSRSASTDTQYF. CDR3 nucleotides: TGTGCCAGCAGCCGAAGTGCTAGCACAGATACGCAGTATTTT.

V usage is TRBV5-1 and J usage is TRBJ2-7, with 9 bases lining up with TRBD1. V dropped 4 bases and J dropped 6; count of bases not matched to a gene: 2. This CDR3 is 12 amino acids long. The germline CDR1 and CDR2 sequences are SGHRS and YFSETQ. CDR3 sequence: CASSKQGAEQYF. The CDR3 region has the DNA TGCGCCAGCAGCAAACAGGGGGCCGAGCAGTACTTC. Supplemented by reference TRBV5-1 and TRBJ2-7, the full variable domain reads KAGVTQTPRYLIKTRGQQVTLSCSPISGHRSVSWYQQTPGQGLQFLFEYFSETQRNKGNFPGRFSGRQFSNSRSEMNVSTLELGDSALYLCASSKQGAEQYFGPGTRLTVT.

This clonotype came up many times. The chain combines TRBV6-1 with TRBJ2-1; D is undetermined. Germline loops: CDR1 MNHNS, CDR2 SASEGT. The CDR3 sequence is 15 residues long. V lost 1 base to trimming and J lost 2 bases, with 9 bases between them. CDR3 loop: CASSEVDRPYNEQFF. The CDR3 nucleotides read TGTGCCAGCAGTGAAGTGGATCGTCCCTACAATGAGCAGTTCTTC.

CDR3 DNA sequence: TGTGCCAGCAGCTTAGCAGCCAGCTCCTACGAGCAGTACTTC. Encoded protein: CASSLAASSYEQYF. V gene TRBV7-2 combines with J gene TRBJ2-7; D is undetermined. The length of the CDR3 is 14 residues. V lost 0 bases to trimming and J lost 0 bases, with 6 bases between them. CDR1 and CDR2 from the germline V gene are SGHTA and FQGNSA.

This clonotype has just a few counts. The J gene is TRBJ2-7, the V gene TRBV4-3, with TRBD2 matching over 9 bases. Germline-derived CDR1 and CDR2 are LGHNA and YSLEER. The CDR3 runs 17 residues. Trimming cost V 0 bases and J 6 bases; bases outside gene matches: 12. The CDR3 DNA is TGCGCCAGCAGCCAAGAACGGACTTCGGCTAGCGGGGCCGAGCAGTACTTC. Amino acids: CASSQERTSASGAEQYF.

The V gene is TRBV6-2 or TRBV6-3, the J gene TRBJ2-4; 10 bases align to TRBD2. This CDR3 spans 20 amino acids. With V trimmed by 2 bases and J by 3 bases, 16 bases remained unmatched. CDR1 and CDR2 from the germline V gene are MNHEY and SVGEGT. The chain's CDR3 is CASSYRASGGTQPFKNIQYF. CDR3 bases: TGTGCCAGCAGTTACCGGGCTAGCGGGGGAACACAACCCTTCAAAAACATTCAGTACTTC.

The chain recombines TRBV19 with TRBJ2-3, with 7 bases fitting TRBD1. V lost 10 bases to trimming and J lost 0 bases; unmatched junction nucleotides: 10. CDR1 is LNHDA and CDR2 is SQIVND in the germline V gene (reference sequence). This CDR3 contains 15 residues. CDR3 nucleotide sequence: TGTGCCACCTCCACCGGGACAGAAAGCACAGATACGCAGTATTTT. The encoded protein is CATSTGTESTDTQYF.

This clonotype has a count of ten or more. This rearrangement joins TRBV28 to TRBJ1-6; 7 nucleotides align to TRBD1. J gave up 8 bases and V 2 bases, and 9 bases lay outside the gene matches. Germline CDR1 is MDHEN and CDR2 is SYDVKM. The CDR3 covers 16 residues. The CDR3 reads CASSLIDRAVDSPLHF. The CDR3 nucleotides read TGTGCCAGCAGTTTAATTGACAGGGCAGTTGATTCACCCCTCCACTTT.

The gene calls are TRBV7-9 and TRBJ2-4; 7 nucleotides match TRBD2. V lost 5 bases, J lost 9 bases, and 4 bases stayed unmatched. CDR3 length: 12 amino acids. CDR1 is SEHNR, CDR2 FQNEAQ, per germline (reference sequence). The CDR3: CASSRGGSIQYF. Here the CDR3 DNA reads TGTGCCAGCAGCCGGGGCGGGAGCATTCAGTACTTC.

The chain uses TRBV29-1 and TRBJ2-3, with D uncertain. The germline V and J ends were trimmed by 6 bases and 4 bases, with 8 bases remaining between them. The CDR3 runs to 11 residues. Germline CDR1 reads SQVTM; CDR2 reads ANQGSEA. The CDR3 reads CSVKAPDTQYF. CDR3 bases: TGCAGCGTCAAAGCCCCAGATACGCAGTATTTT.